A single sample gave rise to the 26 T cell receptor beta chains below, sequenced in a study of CD8+ T cells in alopecia areata. The sequencing template was cDNA reverse transcribed from extracted RNA. The assay was immunoSEQ multiplex PCR, and TCRdb's table has in-frame clones only and misses some. The sample gives about 110,000 clones, 58% of which show up once; around 23% is in the top ten. Material for sequencing was NKG2D-low CD8+ T cells sorted from blood. These TCRs come from a human donor with alopecia areata.

The chain has TRBV4-1 and TRBJ1-5; D is ambiguous. Trimming took off 0 bases at V and 0 bases at J, with 0 bases between the two ends. This CDR3 is built from 13 residues. Germline CDR1 reads MGHRA; CDR2 reads YSYEKL. CDR3 sequence: CASSQDSNQPQHF. CDR3 in DNA: TGCGCCAGCAGCCAAGATAGCAATCAGCCCCAGCATTTT.

The rearrangement uses TRBV5-6 and TRBJ2-4; TRBD1 aligns across 12 bases. J was trimmed by 7 bases and V by 4 bases; bases with no gene match: 6. The CDR3 sequence is 15 residues long. Germline CDR1 and CDR2: SGHDT and YYEEEE. As DNA, the CDR3 is TGTGCCAGCAGCCTAGGGACAGGGGGCCATAACATTCAGTACTTC. Translated, it gives CASSLGTGGHNIQYF.

The genes are TRBV15 and TRBJ2-7; TRBD1 matches 10 bases. The CDR3 has 15 residues. The V segment lost 6 bases and the J segment 5 bases; nucleotides outside the gene matches: 10. The germline CDR1 and CDR2 sequences are LNHNV and YYDKDF (reference sequence). The CDR3 DNA reads TGTGCCACCAGTGGGGGCCGGGACAGGGGCCACGAGCAGTACTTC. It yields the protein CATSGGRDRGHEQYF.

V and J are TRBV18 and TRBJ1-1, with 7 bases fitting TRBD1. Germline V gives CDR1 KGHSH, CDR2 LQKENI. Losses at the gene ends were 5 bases for V and 3 bases for J; bases not matched to a gene: 9. The CDR3 is 15 residues long. Written as DNA, the CDR3 is TGTGCCAGCTCATCCGCTAGGGACAGATACACTGAAGCTTTCTTT. This codes for CASSSARDRYTEAFF.

Here the CDR3 DNA reads TGCAGCGTTGGGGCACCGGCACAAGCGACCGGGGAGCTGTTTTTT. This sequence encodes CSVGAPAQATGELFF. The chain recombines TRBV29-1 with TRBJ2-2, with D uncertain. CDR1 SQVTM and CDR2 ANQGSEA come from the germline V gene. The length of the CDR3 is 15 residues. With 4 bases removed from V and 5 bases from J, the gap between germline ends came to 17 bases.

This clone has just a few counts. The chain joins TRBV5-1 to TRBJ1-1, with D tentatively TRBD1 (5 bases). In germline, CDR1 is SGHRS, CDR2 YFSETQ. The CDR3 totals 13 residues. V lost 4 bases and J 1 base, leaving 8 bases between the germline ends. CDR3 residues: CASSPQGNTEAFF. The DNA of the CDR3 is TGCGCCAGCAGCCCCCAGGGGAACACTGAAGCTTTCTTT.

The chain carries TRBV9 and TRBJ2-2; tentatively, D is TRBD1 or TRBD2 (6 bases each). V was pared by 0 bases and J by 4 bases, with 10 bases between. The germline V gene has CDR1 SGDLS and CDR2 YYNGEE. This CDR3 is 15 amino acids long. The CDR3 bases are TGTGCCAGCAGCGTAGAGGGGGGAGGCACCGGGGAGCTGTTTTTT. Encoded protein: CASSVEGGGTGELFF.

This clone occurred once. The chain links TRBV11-2 to TRBJ1-4; no clear D. Germline CDR1 and CDR2: SGHAT and FQNNGV. V was shortened by 4 bases and J by 5 bases, with 5 bases between the two germline ends. The CDR3 sequence is 12 residues long. This CDR3 is CASSSLNEKLFF. For the CDR3, the DNA is TGTGCCAGCAGCTCCCTCAATGAAAAACTGTTTTTT.

The chain carries TRBV27 and TRBJ2-1; D gene uncertain. V was pared by 8 bases and J by 0 bases, with 17 bases between. Germline V lookup: CDR1 MNHEY, CDR2 SMNVEV (reference sequence). CDR3 length: 16 residues. CDR3 nucleotide sequence: TGTGCCAGCTCCCCTTCGTGGGCGAGCTCCTACAATGAGCAGTTCTTC. Amino acids: CASSPSWASSYNEQFF.

V is TRBV2 and J is TRBJ2-2; D ambiguous. Germline loops: CDR1 SNHLY, CDR2 FYNNEI. The CDR3 has 14 residues. V was clipped by 6 bases and J by 4 bases, with 12 bases between them. This chain's CDR3 is CASRDVTSTGELFF. The CDR3 nucleotides are TGTGCCAGCAGGGACGTAACATCCACCGGGGAGCTGTTTTTT.

The V and J genes are TRBV4-1 and TRBJ2-7; either TRBD1 or TRBD2 may supply D (7 bases each). Deletions cut 0 bases from V and 1 base from J, with 19 bases between. From germline, CDR1 is MGHRA and CDR2 YSYEKL. This CDR3 contains 18 residues. The CDR3 region has the DNA TGCGCCAGCAGCCAAGAAGGGGGCCCTAGCGGTCTTTCCTACGAGCAGTACTTC. This codes for CASSQEGGPSGLSYEQYF.

This clone was found a few times. The chain uses TRBV4-1 and TRBJ2-5; 8 nucleotides agree with TRBD2. The V segment lost 0 bases and the J segment 5 bases; nucleotides outside the gene matches: 8. The CDR3 spans 16 residues. Looked up from germline, CDR1 is MGHRA and CDR2 is YSYEKL. The CDR3 here is CASSQDSSGRWETQYF. In DNA form, the CDR3 reads TGCGCCAGCAGCCAAGATTCCAGCGGGAGATGGGAGACCCAGTACTTC.

This clone was picked up a small number of times. The rearrangement links TRBV7-8 to TRBJ2-3, with D tentatively TRBD2 (6 bases). The CDR3 is made up of 15 amino acids. Trimming cost V 1 base and J 0 bases, with 8 bases left between them. Germline loops: CDR1 SGHVS, CDR2 FQNEAQ. Here the CDR3 DNA reads TGTGCCAGCAGCTTAGGGACTACTAGCACAGATACGCAGTATTTT. Its protein is CASSLGTTSTDTQYF.

This clone was detected only a few times. V and J are TRBV4-1 and TRBJ2-5; 8 nucleotides agree with TRBD2. Germline lookup yields CDR1 MGHRA and CDR2 YSYEKL. The CDR3 runs 15 residues. V lost 4 bases to trimming and J lost 4 bases; unmatched junction nucleotides: 8. The CDR3 DNA is TGCGCCAGCAGCCCGTCAGCGGGAGCCTCAGAGACCCAGTACTTC. Translating it yields CASSPSAGASETQYF.

The rearrangement uses TRBV15 and TRBJ1-5; unclear D gene. V was clipped by 0 bases and J by 0 bases, with 12 bases between them. CDR3 length: 17 amino acids. Germline V gene lookup returns CDR1 LNHNV and CDR2 YYDKDF (reference sequence). The CDR3 sequence is CATSRDFRDYSNQPQHF. CDR3 nucleotides: TGTGCCACCAGCAGAGATTTCCGGGATTATAGCAATCAGCCCCAGCATTTT.

This clone has just a few counts. The gene calls are TRBV7-9 and TRBJ1-5; D uncertain. Germline CDR1 is SEHNR and CDR2 is FQNEAQ (reference sequence). This CDR3 is 12 amino acids long. Between the trimmed V and J ends, which lost 8 bases and 4 bases, there was a span of 9 bases. CDR3 in DNA: TGTGCCAGCTCCAGAGTAAATCAGCCCCAGCATTTT. Amino acids: CASSRVNQPQHF.

This clone was found a few times. The chain links TRBV7-2 to TRBJ1-5; the D is unclear. This CDR3 is built from 15 residues. With 0 bases removed from V and 0 bases from J, the gap between germline ends came to 6 bases. Germline loops: CDR1 SGHTA, CDR2 FQGNSA. The CDR3: CASSLALGSNQPQHF. The CDR3 DNA sequence: TGTGCCAGCAGCTTAGCGCTAGGTAGCAATCAGCCCCAGCATTTT. Filled out from reference TRBV7-2 and TRBJ1-5, the complete variable domain reads GAGVSQSPSNKVTEKGKDVELRCDPISGHTALYWYRQSLGQGLEFLIYFQGNSAPDKSGLPSDRFSAERTGGSVSTLTIQRTQQEDSAVYLCASSLALGSNQPQHFGDGTRLSIL.

The rearrangement joins TRBV5-1 to TRBJ1-5, with D unresolved. CDR3 length equals 14 residues. Per the germline V gene, CDR1 is SGHRS and CDR2 is YFSETQ. V was shortened by 0 bases and J by 5 bases, with 9 bases between the two germline ends. Here the CDR3 reads CASSLAGRDQPQHF. CDR3 coding DNA: TGCGCCAGCAGCTTGGCCGGTCGGGATCAGCCCCAGCATTTT.

J is TRBJ2-2 and V is TRBV5-6; TRBD2 might be the D (7 bases). With 0 bases removed from V and 4 bases from J, the gap between germline ends came to 16 bases. CDR3 size: 17 residues. Per the germline V gene, CDR1 is SGHDT and CDR2 is YYEEEE. The CDR3: CASSLDTPGEGTGELFF. CDR3 sequence (DNA): TGTGCCAGCAGCTTGGACACCCCAGGGGAGGGCACCGGGGAGCTGTTTTTT.

Regarding this clone: Other DNA sequences of this sample code for an identical CDR3. The V call is TRBV14, the J call TRBJ2-7; D gene uncertain. CDR1 and CDR2 from the germline V gene are SGHDN and FVKESK. This CDR3 spans 12 amino acids. V gave up 1 base and J gave up 1 base, with 2 bases separating them. CDR3 sequence (DNA): TGTGCCAGCAGCCAAGTATCCTACGAGCAGTACTTC. Protein product: CASSQVSYEQYF.

The chain links TRBV13 to TRBJ2-5; D may correspond to TRBD1 or TRBD2 (5 bases each). The CDR3 runs 13 residues. Germline lookup yields CDR1 PRHDT and CDR2 FYEKMQ (reference sequence). V was cut by 4 bases and J by 3 bases, with 9 bases left in between. CDR3 residues: CASSSRGEETQYF. The CDR3 DNA sequence: TGTGCCAGCAGCTCTCGGGGCGAAGAGACCCAGTACTTC.

The chain recombines TRBV4-2 with TRBJ2-1; no reliable D call. The CDR3 runs 18 residues. CDR1 is LGHNA and CDR2 is YNFKEQ in the germline V gene. V was clipped by 0 bases and J by 4 bases, with 19 bases between them. CDR3 bases: TGTGCCAGCAGCCAAGATCCAGGCGCTCCTGTGGTGTACAATGAGCAGTTCTTC. Its protein product is CASSQDPGAPVVYNEQFF.

The sample holds a few counts of this clone. The chain combines TRBV29-1 with TRBJ2-2, with 8 bases fitting TRBD2. This CDR3 is 16 amino acids long. V lost 0 bases, J lost 4 bases, and 7 bases stayed unmatched. Looked up from germline, CDR1 is SQVTM and CDR2 is ANQGSEA. The CDR3 region is CSVEDFREGVTGELFF. CDR3 coding DNA: TGCAGCGTTGAAGATTTCCGGGAGGGTGTCACCGGGGAGCTGTTTTTT.

The chain has TRBV5-1 and TRBJ2-3; D call uncertain. Germline V gene lookup returns CDR1 SGHRS and CDR2 YFSETQ. V lost 8 bases and J 0 bases, leaving 10 bases between the germline ends. This CDR3 is built from 13 residues. DNA for the CDR3: TGCGCCAGTAAACTGGACAGCACAGATACGCAGTATTTT. This encodes CASKLDSTDTQYF.

V gene TRBV28 combines with J gene TRBJ2-7; tentative D call: TRBD2 (6 bases). This CDR3 is 13 amino acids long. Trimming stripped 6 bases from V and 0 bases from J, with 9 bases between. CDR1 MDHEN and CDR2 SYDVKM come from the germline V gene. The DNA for the CDR3 is TGTGCCAGCAGGCCCGGGGGCTCCTACGAGCAGTACTTC. It specifies CASRPGGSYEQYF.

Details on this clone: This same CDR3 is encoded by further DNA sequences in the sample. The V gene is TRBV5-6, the J gene TRBJ2-3; unclear D gene. This CDR3 is 12 amino acids long. V lost 2 bases, J lost 3 bases, and 4 bases lay in between. The V gene's germline CDR1 is SGHDT and CDR2 YYEEEE. CDR3 nucleotides: TGTGCCAGCAGCTTTGGAACAGATACGCAGTATTTT. Translated: CASSFGTDTQYF.